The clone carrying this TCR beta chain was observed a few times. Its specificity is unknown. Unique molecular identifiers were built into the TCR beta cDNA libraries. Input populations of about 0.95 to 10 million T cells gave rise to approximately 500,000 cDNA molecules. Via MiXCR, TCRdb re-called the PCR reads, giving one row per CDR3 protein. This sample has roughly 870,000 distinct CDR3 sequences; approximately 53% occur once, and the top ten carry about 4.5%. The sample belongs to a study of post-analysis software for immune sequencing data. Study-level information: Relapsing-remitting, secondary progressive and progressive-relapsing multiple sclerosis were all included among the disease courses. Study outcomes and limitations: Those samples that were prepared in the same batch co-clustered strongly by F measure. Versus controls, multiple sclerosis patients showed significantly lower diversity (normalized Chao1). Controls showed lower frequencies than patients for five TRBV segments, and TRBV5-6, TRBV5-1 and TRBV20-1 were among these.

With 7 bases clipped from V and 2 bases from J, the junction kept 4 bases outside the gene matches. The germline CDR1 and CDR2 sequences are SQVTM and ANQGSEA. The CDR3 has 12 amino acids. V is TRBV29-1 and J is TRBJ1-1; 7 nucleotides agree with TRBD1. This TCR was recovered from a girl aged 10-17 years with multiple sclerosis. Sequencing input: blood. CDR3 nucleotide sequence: TGCAGCGCCTGGGACAGCAACACTGAAGCTTTCTTT. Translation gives CSAWDSNTEAFF.